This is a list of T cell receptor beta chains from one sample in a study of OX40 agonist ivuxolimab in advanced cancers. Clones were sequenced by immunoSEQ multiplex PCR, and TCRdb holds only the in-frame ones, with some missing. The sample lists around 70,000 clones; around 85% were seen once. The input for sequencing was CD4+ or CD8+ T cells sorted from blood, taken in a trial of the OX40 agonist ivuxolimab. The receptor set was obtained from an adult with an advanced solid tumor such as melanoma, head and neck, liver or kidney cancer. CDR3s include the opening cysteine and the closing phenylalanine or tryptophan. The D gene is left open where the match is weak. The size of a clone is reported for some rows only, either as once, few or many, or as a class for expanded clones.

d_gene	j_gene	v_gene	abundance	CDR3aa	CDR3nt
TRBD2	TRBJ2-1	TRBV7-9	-	CASSLGTSGLNEQFF	TGTGCCAGCAGCTTGGGGACTAGCGGTCTCAATGAGCAGTTCTTC
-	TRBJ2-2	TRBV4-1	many	CASSQVYLDTGELFF	TGCGCCAGCAGCCAAGTATACCTGGACACCGGGGAGCTGTTTTTT
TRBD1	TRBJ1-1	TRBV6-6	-	CASTNRGRMNTEAFF	TGTGCCAGCACCAACAGGGGGCGGATGAACACTGAAGCTTTCTTT
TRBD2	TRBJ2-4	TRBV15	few	CATSTRLAGGPSKNIQYF	TGTGCCACCAGCACGAGGCTAGCGGGAGGGCCTAGCAAAAACATTCAGTACTTC
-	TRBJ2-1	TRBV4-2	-	CASSQDRAGWQFF	TGTGCCAGCAGCCAAGATCGGGCGGGATGGCAGTTCTTC
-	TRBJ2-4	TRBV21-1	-	CASSKGPGGEVVKNIQYF	TGTGCCAGCAGCAAAGGTCCAGGGGGGGAGGTGGTCAAAAACATTCAGTACTTC
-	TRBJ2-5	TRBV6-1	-	CASSVQSQETQYF	TGTGCCAGCAGTGTCCAAAGCCAAGAGACCCAGTACTTC
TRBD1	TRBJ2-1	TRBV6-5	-	CASSSGDRGRYEQFF	TGTGCCAGCAGTTCCGGGGACAGGGGGCGTTATGAGCAGTTCTTC
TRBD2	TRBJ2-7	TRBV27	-	CASSKTTSRRASVTLYEQYF	TGTGCCAGCAGCAAGACGACTAGCAGGAGGGCCAGTGTCACCCTCTACGAGCAGTACTTC
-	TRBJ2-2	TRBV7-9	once	CASSLVLSGELFF	TGTGCCAGCAGCTTAGTTTTGTCCGGGGAGCTGTTTTTT
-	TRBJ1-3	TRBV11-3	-	CASSLTASSGNTIYF	TGTGCCAGCAGCTTGACTGCCAGCTCTGGAAACACCATATATTTT
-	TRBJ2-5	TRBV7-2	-	CASSLERVRETQYF	TGTGCCAGCAGCCTCGAAAGGGTCCGGGAGACCCAGTACTTC
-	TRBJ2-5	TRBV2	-	CASSDAETQYF	TGTGCCAGCAGTGACGCAGAGACCCAGTACTTC
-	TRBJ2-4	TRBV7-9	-	CASSFREGVVAKNIQYF	TGTGCCAGCAGCTTTAGGGAGGGGGTGGTAGCCAAAAACATTCAGTACTTC
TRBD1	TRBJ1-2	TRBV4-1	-	CASSQVGGDSYGYTF	TGCGCCAGCAGCCAAGTGGGGGGGGACAGCTATGGCTACACCTTC
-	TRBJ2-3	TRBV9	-	CASSPQSGIDTQYF	TGTGCCAGCAGCCCCCAGTCAGGGATCGATACGCAGTATTTT
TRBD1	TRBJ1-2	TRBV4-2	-	CASSSWTGSYGYTF	TGTGCCAGCAGCTCATGGACAGGGAGCTATGGCTACACCTTC
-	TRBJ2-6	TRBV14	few	CASSQGFGRSGANVLTF	TGTGCCAGCAGCCAAGGATTTGGCCGCTCTGGGGCCAACGTCCTGACTTTC
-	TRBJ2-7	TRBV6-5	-	CASSEQQSSYEQYF	TGTGCCAGCAGTGAGCAGCAAAGCTCCTACGAGCAGTACTTC
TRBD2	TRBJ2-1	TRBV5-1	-	CASSSPIAGGHNEQFF	TGCGCCAGCAGCTCTCCCATAGCGGGAGGCCACAATGAGCAGTTCTTC
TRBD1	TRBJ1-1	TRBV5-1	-	CASSLDRGPTQAFF	TGCGCCAGCAGCTTGGACAGGGGCCCCACCCAGGCTTTCTTT
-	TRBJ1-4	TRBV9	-	CASSVGGELNEKLFF	TGTGCCAGCAGCGTAGGTGGAGAGCTCAATGAAAAACTGTTTTTT
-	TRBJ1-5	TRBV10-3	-	CAISESGGQNQPQHF	TGTGCCATCAGTGAGTCGGGTGGGCAAAATCAGCCCCAGCATTTT
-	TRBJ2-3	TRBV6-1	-	CASSEIMGTQYF	TGTGCCAGCAGTGAAATTATGGGCACGCAGTATTTT
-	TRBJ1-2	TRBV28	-	CASSLETLGGYTF	TGTGCCAGCAGTTTAGAGACCTTGGGGGGCTACACCTTC
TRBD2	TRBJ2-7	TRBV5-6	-	CASVREGEQYF	TGTGCCAGCGTCCGGGAGGGCGAGCAGTACTTC
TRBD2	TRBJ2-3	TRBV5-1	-	CASSRGTSGDTQYF	TGCGCCAGCAGCCGGGGGACTAGCGGGGATACGCAGTATTTT
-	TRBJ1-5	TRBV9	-	CASRGRDQPQHF	TGTGCCAGCAGGGGGCGCGATCAGCCCCAGCATTTT
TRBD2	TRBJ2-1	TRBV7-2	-	CASSQAGVNEQFF	TGTGCCAGCAGCCAAGCGGGAGTAAATGAGCAGTTCTTC
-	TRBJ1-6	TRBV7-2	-	CASSLEGSGNSPLHF	TGTGCCAGCAGCTTAGAAGGTAGTGGTAATTCACCCCTCCACTTT
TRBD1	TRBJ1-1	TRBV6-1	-	CASSAPGGKTEAFF	TGTGCCAGCAGTGCCCCAGGGGGGAAAACTGAAGCTTTCTTT
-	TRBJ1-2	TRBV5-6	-	CASSWVGSRFYGYTF	TGTGCCAGCAGTTGGGTGGGTAGCAGATTCTATGGCTACACCTTC
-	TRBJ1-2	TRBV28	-	CASSLLGPGTSLYGYTF	TGTGCCAGCAGTTTACTCGGTCCCGGGACATCCCTCTATGGCTACACCTTC
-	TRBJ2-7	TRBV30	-	CAWKQSRSSYEQYF	TGTGCCTGGAAGCAATCCCGGAGCTCCTACGAGCAGTACTTC
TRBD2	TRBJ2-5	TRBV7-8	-	CASSLVAGGTQETQYF	TGTGCCAGCAGCTTAGTGGCCGGGGGGACCCAAGAGACCCAGTACTTC
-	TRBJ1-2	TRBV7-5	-	CARSLVFPSAYGYTF	TGTGCCAGAAGCTTAGTTTTCCCGTCAGCCTATGGCTACACCTTC
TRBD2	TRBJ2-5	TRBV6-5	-	CASSYSRGGSRETQYF	TGTGCCAGCAGTTACTCGCGCGGGGGGTCTCGAGAGACCCAGTACTTC
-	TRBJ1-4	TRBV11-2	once	CASSGDRVEKLFF	TGTGCCAGCAGCGGAGACAGAGTCGAAAAACTGTTTTTT
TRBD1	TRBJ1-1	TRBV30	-	CAWSPWDRDTEAFF	TGTGCCTGGAGTCCTTGGGACAGGGACACTGAAGCTTTCTTT
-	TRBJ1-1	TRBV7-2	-	CASSLVATGAFF	TGTGCCAGCAGCTTAGTAGCCACTGGGGCTTTCTTT
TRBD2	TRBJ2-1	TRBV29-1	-	CSVEGGSSYNEQFF	TGCAGCGTTGAGGGAGGGAGCTCCTACAATGAGCAGTTCTTC
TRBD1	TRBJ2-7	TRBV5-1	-	CASSFLDRGYEQYF	TGCGCCAGCAGCTTTCTCGACAGGGGCTACGAGCAGTACTTC
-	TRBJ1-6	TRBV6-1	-	CASSSGGYNSPLHF	TGTGCCAGCAGTTCGGGAGGATATAATTCACCCCTCCACTTT
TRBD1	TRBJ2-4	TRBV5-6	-	CASSSRGQLAKNIQYF	TGTGCCAGCAGCTCACGGGGACAGCTAGCCAAAAACATTCAGTACTTC
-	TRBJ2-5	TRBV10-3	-	CAICRDPQQETQYF	TGTGCCATCTGTAGGGATCCCCAACAAGAGACCCAGTACTTC
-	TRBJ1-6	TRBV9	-	CASSVVGDSPLHF	TGTGCCAGCAGCGTAGTGGGAGATTCACCCCTCCACTTT
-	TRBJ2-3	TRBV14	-	CASSQERSADTQYF	TGTGCCAGCAGCCAAGAACGGAGTGCAGATACGCAGTATTTT
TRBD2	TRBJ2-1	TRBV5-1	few	CASSFQWTSGRNEQFF	TGCGCCAGCAGCTTTCAGTGGACTAGCGGTAGGAATGAGCAGTTCTTC
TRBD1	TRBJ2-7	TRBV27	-	CASSFNRGYYEQYF	TGTGCCAGCAGTTTTAACAGGGGCTACTACGAGCAGTACTTC
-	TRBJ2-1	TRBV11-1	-	CASSASARRVGNNEQFF	TGTGCCAGCAGCGCCAGCGCTCGACGAGTGGGGAACAATGAGCAGTTCTTC
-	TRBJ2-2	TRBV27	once	CASSRTGHPNTGELFF	TGTGCCAGCAGTCGAACGGGACACCCTAACACCGGGGAGCTGTTTTTT
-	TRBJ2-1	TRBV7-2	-	CASSLGRYNEQFF	TGTGCCAGCAGCTTAGGTCGGTACAATGAGCAGTTCTTC
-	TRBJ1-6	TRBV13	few	CASSLGSYGSSYNSPLHF	TGTGCCAGCAGCTTAGGCTCTTACGGGAGCTCCTATAATTCACCCCTCCACTTT
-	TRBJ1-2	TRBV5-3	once	CARSSYRELLGYTF	TGTGCCAGAAGCTCATACAGGGAGTTGCTTGGCTACACCTTC
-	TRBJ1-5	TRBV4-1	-	CASSQTFGDQPQHF	TGCGCCAGCAGCCAAACGTTTGGGGATCAGCCCCAGCATTTT
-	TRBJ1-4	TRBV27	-	CASSPTPSATNEKLFF	TGTGCCAGCAGTCCCACTCCGTCAGCCACAAATGAAAAACTGTTTTTT
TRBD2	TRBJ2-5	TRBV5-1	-	CASSLLYLAGGKGETQYF	TGCGCCAGCAGCCTGCTTTACCTAGCGGGAGGGAAGGGGGAGACCCAGTACTTC